Listed below are T cell receptor beta chains from one sample, sequenced in a study of blood T cell repertoires in COVID-19. The assay was immunoSEQ multiplex PCR, and TCRdb's table has in-frame clones only and misses some. The repertoire consists of about 87,000 clones, with about 85% occurring once and the leading ten covering roughly 2.2%. The sequencing input was peripheral blood. The receptors come from a woman in her 70s with acute or convalescent COVID-19. CDR3s include the opening cysteine and the closing phenylalanine or tryptophan. D genes are given only for firm matches. Clone size is shown for a subset of rows, as once, few, many or a class of expanded clone.

V gene: TRBV9; clone size: -; J gene: TRBJ2-2; D gene: -; CDR3 protein: CASGRQDTGELFF; CDR3 DNA: TGTGCCAGCGGCCGACAGGACACCGGGGAGCTGTTTTTT
V gene: TRBV28; clone size: -; J gene: TRBJ1-5; D gene: TRBD1; CDR3 protein: CASSGQGAGNQPQHF; CDR3 DNA: TGTGCCAGCAGTGGACAGGGGGCCGGCAATCAGCCCCAGCATTTT
V gene: TRBV3-1/TRBV3-2; clone size: -; J gene: TRBJ2-5; D gene: -; CDR3 protein: CASSHRGAGYF; CDR3 DNA: TGTGCCAGCAGCCACCGAGGCGCGGGGTACTTC
V gene: TRBV2; clone size: few; J gene: TRBJ1-4; D gene: TRBD1; CDR3 protein: CASSGTGNEKLFF; CDR3 DNA: TGTGCCAGCTCCGGGACAGGGAATGAAAAACTGTTTTTT
V gene: TRBV2; clone size: -; J gene: TRBJ1-6; D gene: -; CDR3 protein: CASDGNGASYNSPLHF; CDR3 DNA: TGTGCCAGCGATGGTAATGGGGCGTCCTATAATTCACCCCTCCACTTT
V gene: TRBV7-9; clone size: -; J gene: TRBJ1-5; D gene: -; CDR3 protein: CASSLGGSSNQPQHF; CDR3 DNA: TGTGCCAGCAGCTTAGGAGGAAGTAGCAATCAGCCCCAGCATTTT
V gene: TRBV4-2; clone size: -; J gene: TRBJ1-4; D gene: -; CDR3 protein: CASSQGAHSGSTNEKLFF; CDR3 DNA: TGTGCCAGCAGCCAAGGCGCTCACAGCGGCTCAACTAATGAAAAACTGTTTTTT
V gene: TRBV11-3; clone size: -; J gene: TRBJ2-7; D gene: -; CDR3 protein: CASSLGGQVDEQYF; CDR3 DNA: TGTGCCAGCAGCTTAGGAGGGCAGGTGGACGAGCAGTACTTC
V gene: TRBV7-9; clone size: -; J gene: TRBJ1-1; D gene: -; CDR3 protein: CASSRTGTEAFF; CDR3 DNA: TGTGCCAGCAGCCGGACGGGGACTGAAGCTTTCTTT
V gene: TRBV30; clone size: -; J gene: TRBJ2-7; D gene: -; CDR3 protein: CAWSVLSYEQYF; CDR3 DNA: TGTGCCTGGAGTGTACTCTCGTACGAGCAGTACTTC
V gene: TRBV19; clone size: -; J gene: TRBJ2-1; D gene: -; CDR3 protein: CASSIAGYNEQFF; CDR3 DNA: TGTGCCAGTAGTATAGCCGGGTACAATGAGCAGTTCTTC
V gene: TRBV3-1/TRBV3-2; clone size: -; J gene: TRBJ2-1; D gene: TRBD2; CDR3 protein: CASSQALGLAGGNEQFF; CDR3 DNA: TGTGCCAGCAGCCAAGCCCTCGGACTAGCGGGGGGCAATGAGCAGTTCTTC
V gene: TRBV7-9; clone size: -; J gene: TRBJ1-2; D gene: TRBD1; CDR3 protein: CASSWTGGTNYGYTF; CDR3 DNA: TGTGCCAGCAGCTGGACAGGGGGGACTAACTATGGCTACACCTTC
V gene: TRBV5-1; clone size: once; J gene: TRBJ2-1; D gene: -; CDR3 protein: CASSGGTAYNEQFF; CDR3 DNA: TGCGCCAGCAGCGGGGGGACAGCCTACAATGAGCAGTTCTTC
V gene: TRBV11-2; clone size: -; J gene: TRBJ1-2; D gene: -; CDR3 protein: CASSFTGNGYTF; CDR3 DNA: TGTGCCAGCAGCTTCACAGGGAATGGCTACACCTTC
V gene: TRBV4-1; clone size: -; J gene: TRBJ1-1; D gene: TRBD1; CDR3 protein: CASSQAPRGQGAPEAFF; CDR3 DNA: TGCGCCAGCAGCCAAGCCCCGAGGGGACAGGGCGCCCCTGAAGCTTTCTTT
V gene: TRBV10-3; clone size: -; J gene: TRBJ2-3; D gene: -; CDR3 protein: CAISESRGSTDTQYF; CDR3 DNA: TGTGCCATCAGTGAGTCCCGGGGAAGCACAGATACGCAGTATTTT
V gene: TRBV14; clone size: -; J gene: TRBJ1-1; D gene: -; CDR3 protein: CASSLLRMNTEAFF; CDR3 DNA: TGTGCCAGCAGCCTATTGCGGATGAACACTGAAGCTTTCTTT
V gene: TRBV6-1; clone size: -; J gene: TRBJ2-5; D gene: -; CDR3 protein: CASSESGETQYF; CDR3 DNA: TGTGCCAGCAGTGAATCAGGCGAGACCCAGTACTTC
V gene: TRBV20-1; clone size: -; J gene: TRBJ2-1; D gene: -; CDR3 protein: CSAQLRGEQFF; CDR3 DNA: TGCAGTGCCCAACTTAGGGGTGAGCAGTTCTTC
V gene: TRBV18; clone size: -; J gene: TRBJ2-7; D gene: TRBD1; CDR3 protein: CASSPRGQGVISYEQYF; CDR3 DNA: TGTGCCAGCTCACCACGGGGACAGGGGGTTATCTCCTACGAGCAGTACTTC
V gene: TRBV5-1; clone size: -; J gene: TRBJ1-2; D gene: -; CDR3 protein: CASSFTAQDYGYTF; CDR3 DNA: TGCGCCAGCAGCTTCACTGCTCAGGACTATGGCTACACCTTC
V gene: TRBV11-3; clone size: -; J gene: TRBJ2-1; D gene: TRBD1; CDR3 protein: CATQSETGGNEQFF; CDR3 DNA: TGTGCCACCCAGAGCGAGACAGGGGGCAATGAGCAGTTCTTC
V gene: TRBV23-1; clone size: -; J gene: TRBJ1-2; D gene: -; CDR3 protein: CASSQSSGGGYGYTF; CDR3 DNA: TGCGCCAGCAGTCAATCTTCGGGGGGCGGTTATGGCTACACCTTC
V gene: TRBV15; clone size: -; J gene: TRBJ2-3; D gene: TRBD1; CDR3 protein: CATSNDRAASTDTQYF; CDR3 DNA: TGTGCCACCAGCAACGACAGGGCTGCTAGCACAGATACGCAGTATTTT
V gene: TRBV5-4; clone size: -; J gene: TRBJ2-7; D gene: TRBD2; CDR3 protein: CATSNSGGAYEQYF; CDR3 DNA: TGTGCCACGTCGAATAGCGGGGGGGCTTACGAGCAGTACTTC
V gene: TRBV19; clone size: -; J gene: TRBJ1-1; D gene: -; CDR3 protein: CASSMVADTEAFF; CDR3 DNA: TGTGCCAGTAGTATGGTAGCCGACACTGAAGCTTTCTTT
V gene: TRBV6-4; clone size: -; J gene: TRBJ2-1; D gene: TRBD2; CDR3 protein: CASSVASGGQRFF; CDR3 DNA: TGTGCCAGCAGTGTGGCGAGCGGGGGGCAAAGGTTCTTC
V gene: TRBV19; clone size: -; J gene: TRBJ1-1; D gene: -; CDR3 protein: CASSIGGGTEAFF; CDR3 DNA: TGTGCCAGTAGTATTGGGGGCGGGACTGAAGCTTTCTTT
V gene: TRBV11-3; clone size: -; J gene: TRBJ1-1; D gene: -; CDR3 protein: CASSSTLYRELNTEAFF; CDR3 DNA: TGTGCCAGCAGCTCCACGCTTTACAGGGAATTGAACACTGAAGCTTTCTTT
V gene: TRBV5-4; clone size: -; J gene: TRBJ1-2; D gene: TRBD1; CDR3 protein: CASSSTGDYGYTF; CDR3 DNA: TGTGCCAGCAGCTCCACAGGGGACTATGGCTACACCTTC